The present TCR beta chain was sequenced within a study of breast tumors, draining lymph nodes, adjacent tissues. The CDR3 has 15 amino acids. The germline V and J ends were trimmed by 5 bases and 5 bases, with 16 bases remaining between them. Germline-derived CDR1 and CDR2 are KGHSH and LQKENI. TCRdb reprocessed the multiplex PCR reads via MiXCR and lists one record per CDR3 protein. The sample carries about 140,000 distinct CDR3 sequences, about 30% recorded once. Breast cancer patients provided tissue from their axillary draining lymph nodes. Input material: axillary lymph node tissue. The TCR originated in a female donor with breast cancer. Some clones in this sample may be carry-over from other donors' samples. The genes are TRBV18 and TRBJ1-5; D possibly corresponds to TRBD1 (6 bases). The CDR3 region has the DNA TGTGCCAGCTCAAGGGGGGGAGGTGACGATCAGCCCCAGCATTTT. It codes for CASSRGGGDDQPQHF. The full variable domain, its missing parts supplied by reference TRBV18 and TRBJ1-5, is NAGVMQNPRHLVRRRGQEARLRCSPMKGHSHVYWYRQLPEEGLKFMVYLQKENIIDESGMPKERFSAEFPKEGPSILRIQQVVRGDSAAYFCASSRGGGDDQPQHFGDGTRLSIL.